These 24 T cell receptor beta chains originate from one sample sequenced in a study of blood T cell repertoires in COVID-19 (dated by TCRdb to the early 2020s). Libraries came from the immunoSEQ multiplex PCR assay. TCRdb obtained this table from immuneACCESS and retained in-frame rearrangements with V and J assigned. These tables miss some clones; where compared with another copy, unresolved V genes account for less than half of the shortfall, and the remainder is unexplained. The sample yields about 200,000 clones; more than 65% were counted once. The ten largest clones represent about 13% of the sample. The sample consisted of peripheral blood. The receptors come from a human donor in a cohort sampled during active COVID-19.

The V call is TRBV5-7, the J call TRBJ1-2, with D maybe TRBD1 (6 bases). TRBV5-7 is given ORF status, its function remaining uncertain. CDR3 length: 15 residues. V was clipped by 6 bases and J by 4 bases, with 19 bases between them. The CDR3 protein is CASTPEQGAAYGYTF. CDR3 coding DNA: TGTGCCAGCACGCCAGAACAGGGAGCAGCCTATGGCTACACCTTC.

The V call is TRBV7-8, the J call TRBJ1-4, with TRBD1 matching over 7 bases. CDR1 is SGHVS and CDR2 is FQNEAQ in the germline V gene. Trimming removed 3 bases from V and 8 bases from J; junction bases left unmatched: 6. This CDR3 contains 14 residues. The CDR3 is CASSFHGGQEKLFF. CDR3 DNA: TGTGCCAGCAGCTTTCACGGGGGACAGGAAAAACTGTTTTTT. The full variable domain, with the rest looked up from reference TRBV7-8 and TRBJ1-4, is GAGVSQSPRYKVAKRGQDVALRCDPISGHVSLFWYQQALGQGPEFLTYFQNEAQLDKSGLPSDRFFAERPEGSVSTLKIQRTQQEDSAVYLCASSFHGGQEKLFFGSGTQLSVL.

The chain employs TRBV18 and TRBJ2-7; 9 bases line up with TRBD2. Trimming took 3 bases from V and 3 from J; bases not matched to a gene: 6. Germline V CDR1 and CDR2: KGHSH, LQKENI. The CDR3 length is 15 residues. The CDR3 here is CASSPVLAGLYEQYF. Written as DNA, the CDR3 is TGTGCCAGCTCACCCGTACTAGCGGGCCTCTACGAGCAGTACTTC.

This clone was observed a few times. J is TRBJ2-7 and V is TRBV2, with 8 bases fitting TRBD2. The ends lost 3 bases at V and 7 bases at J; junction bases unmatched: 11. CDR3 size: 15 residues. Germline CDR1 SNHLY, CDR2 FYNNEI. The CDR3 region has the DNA TGTGCCAGCAGTGATCCCGGGGGGGACACATGGGAGCAGTACTTC. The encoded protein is CASSDPGGDTWEQYF.

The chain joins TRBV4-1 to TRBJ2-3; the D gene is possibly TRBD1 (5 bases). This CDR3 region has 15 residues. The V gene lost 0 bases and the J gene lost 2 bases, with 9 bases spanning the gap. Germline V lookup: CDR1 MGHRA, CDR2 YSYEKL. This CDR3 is CASSQDRAITDTQYF. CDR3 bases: TGCGCCAGCAGCCAAGACAGGGCGATCACAGATACGCAGTATTTT.

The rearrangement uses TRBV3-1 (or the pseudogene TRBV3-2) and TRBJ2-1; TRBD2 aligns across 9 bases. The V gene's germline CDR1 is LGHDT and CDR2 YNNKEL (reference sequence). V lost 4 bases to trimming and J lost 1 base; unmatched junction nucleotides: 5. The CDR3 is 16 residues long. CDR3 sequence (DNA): TGTGCCAGCAGCCCGTATCTAGCGGGATCCTACAATGAGCAGTTCTTC. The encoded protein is CASSPYLAGSYNEQFF.

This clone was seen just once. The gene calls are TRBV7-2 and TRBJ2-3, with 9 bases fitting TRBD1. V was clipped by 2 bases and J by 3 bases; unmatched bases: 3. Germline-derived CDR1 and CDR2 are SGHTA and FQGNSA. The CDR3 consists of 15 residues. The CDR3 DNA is TGTGCCAGCAGCTTACGGACAGGGGTGACAGATACGCAGTATTTT. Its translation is CASSLRTGVTDTQYF.

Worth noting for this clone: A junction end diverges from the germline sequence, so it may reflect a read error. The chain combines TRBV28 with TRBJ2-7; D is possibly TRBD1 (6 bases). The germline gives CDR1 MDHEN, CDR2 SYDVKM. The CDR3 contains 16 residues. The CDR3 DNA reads TGTGCCAGCAGTTTAACCTCCGTTGGACAGCGGTACGGGCAGTACTTC. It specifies CASSLTSVGQRYGQYF.

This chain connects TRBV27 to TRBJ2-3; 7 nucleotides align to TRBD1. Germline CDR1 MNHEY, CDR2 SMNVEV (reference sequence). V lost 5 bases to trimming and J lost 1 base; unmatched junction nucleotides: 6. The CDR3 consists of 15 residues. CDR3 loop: CASSLRDSGTDTQYF. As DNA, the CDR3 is TGTGCCAGCAGTCTACGGGACAGCGGCACAGATACGCAGTATTTT.

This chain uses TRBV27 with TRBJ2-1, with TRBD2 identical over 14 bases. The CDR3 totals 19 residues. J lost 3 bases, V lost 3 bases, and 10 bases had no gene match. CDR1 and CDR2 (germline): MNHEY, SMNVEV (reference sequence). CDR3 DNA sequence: TGTGCCAGCAGTTTCTGGCCGACTAGCGGGAGGGATAACTACAATGAGCAGTTCTTC. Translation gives CASSFWPTSGRDNYNEQFF.

CDR3 DNA sequence: TGCAGCGTTGGGACAGGGTTTTTAGGGCTACAAGAGACCCAGTACTTC. Translated, it gives CSVGTGFLGLQETQYF. The V call is TRBV29-1, the J call TRBJ2-5, with TRBD1 matching over 8 bases. Germline CDR1 reads SQVTM; CDR2 reads ANQGSEA. This CDR3 has 16 amino acids. After removal of 4 bases from V and 2 bases from J, the junction contained 12 bases not matched to a gene. Drawing the rest from reference TRBV29-1 and TRBJ2-5, the complete variable domain is SAVISQKPSRDICQRGTSLTIQCQVDSQVTMMFWYRQQPGQSLTLIATANQGSEATYESGFVIDKFPISRPNLTFSTLTVSNMSPEDSSIYLCSVGTGFLGLQETQYFGPGTRLLVL.

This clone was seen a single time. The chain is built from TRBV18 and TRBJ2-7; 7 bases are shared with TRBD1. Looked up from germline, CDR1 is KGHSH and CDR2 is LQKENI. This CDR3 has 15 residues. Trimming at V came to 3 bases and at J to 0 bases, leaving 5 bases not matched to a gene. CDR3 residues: CASSPRTGSSYEQYF. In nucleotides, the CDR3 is TGTGCCAGCTCACCTAGGACAGGAAGCTCCTACGAGCAGTACTTC. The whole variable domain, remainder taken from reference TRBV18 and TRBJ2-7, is NAGVMQNPRHLVRRRGQEARLRCSPMKGHSHVYWYRQLPEEGLKFMVYLQKENIIDESGMPKERFSAEFPKEGPSILRIQQVVRGDSAAYFCASSPRTGSSYEQYFGPGTRLTVT.

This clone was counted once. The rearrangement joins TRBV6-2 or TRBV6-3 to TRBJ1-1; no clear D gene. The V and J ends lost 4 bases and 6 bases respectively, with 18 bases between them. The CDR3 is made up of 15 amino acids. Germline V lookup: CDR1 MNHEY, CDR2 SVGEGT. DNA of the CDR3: TGTGCCAGCAGTTCCCCCAGTAGAGGTTCTTCTGAAGCTTTCTTT. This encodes CASSSPSRGSSEAFF.

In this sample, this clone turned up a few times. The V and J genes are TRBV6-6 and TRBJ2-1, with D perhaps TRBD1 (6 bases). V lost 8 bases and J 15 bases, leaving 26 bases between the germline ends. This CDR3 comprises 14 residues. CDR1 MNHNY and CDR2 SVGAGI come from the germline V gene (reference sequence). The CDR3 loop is CASDVQGLRGMGFF. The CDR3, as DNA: TGTGCCAGCGACGTACAGGGCTTACGAGGCATGGGGTTCTTC.

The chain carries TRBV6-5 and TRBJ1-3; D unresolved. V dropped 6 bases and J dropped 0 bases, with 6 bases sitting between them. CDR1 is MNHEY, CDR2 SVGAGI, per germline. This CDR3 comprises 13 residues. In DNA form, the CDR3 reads TGTGCCAGCAGAGGGAGCTCTGGAAACACCATATATTTT. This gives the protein CASRGSSGNTIYF.

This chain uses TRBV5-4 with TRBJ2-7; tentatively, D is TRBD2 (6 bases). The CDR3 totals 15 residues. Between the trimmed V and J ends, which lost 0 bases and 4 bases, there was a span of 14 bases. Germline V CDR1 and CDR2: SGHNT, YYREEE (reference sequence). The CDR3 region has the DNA TGTGCCAGCAGCTTGGGGAGGAGTAGCGGATACGAGCAGTACTTC. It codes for CASSLGRSSGYEQYF.

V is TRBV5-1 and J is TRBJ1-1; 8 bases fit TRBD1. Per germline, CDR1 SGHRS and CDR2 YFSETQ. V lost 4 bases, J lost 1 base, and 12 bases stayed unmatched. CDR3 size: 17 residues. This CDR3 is CASSPHPGGAGNTEAFF. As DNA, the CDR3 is TGCGCCAGCAGCCCTCACCCAGGGGGCGCAGGGAACACTGAAGCTTTCTTT.

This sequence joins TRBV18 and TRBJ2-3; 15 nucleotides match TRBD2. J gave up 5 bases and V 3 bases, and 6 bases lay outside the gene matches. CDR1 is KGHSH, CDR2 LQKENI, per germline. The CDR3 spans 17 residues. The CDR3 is CASSPAGLAGGKDTQYF. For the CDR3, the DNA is TGTGCCAGCTCACCTGCCGGACTAGCGGGAGGGAAAGATACGCAGTATTTT.

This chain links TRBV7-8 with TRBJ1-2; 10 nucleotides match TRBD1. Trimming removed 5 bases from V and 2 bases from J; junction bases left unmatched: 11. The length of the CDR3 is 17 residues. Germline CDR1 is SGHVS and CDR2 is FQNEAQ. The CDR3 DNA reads TGTGCCAGCAGCACCCCGGGACAGGGGTTATCCAACTATGGCTACACCTTC. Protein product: CASSTPGQGLSNYGYTF.

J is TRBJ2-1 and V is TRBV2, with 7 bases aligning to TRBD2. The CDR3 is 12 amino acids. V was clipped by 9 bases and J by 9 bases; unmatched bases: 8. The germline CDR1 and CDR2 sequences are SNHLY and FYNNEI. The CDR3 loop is CASLGEGGEQFF. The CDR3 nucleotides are TGTGCCAGTTTAGGGGAGGGAGGTGAGCAGTTCTTC.

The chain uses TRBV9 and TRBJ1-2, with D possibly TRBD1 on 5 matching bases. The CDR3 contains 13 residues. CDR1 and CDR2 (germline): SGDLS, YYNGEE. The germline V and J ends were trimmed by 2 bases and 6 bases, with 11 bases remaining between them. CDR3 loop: CASSVGGADGYTF. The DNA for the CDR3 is TGTGCCAGCAGCGTCGGGGGTGCTGATGGCTACACCTTC.

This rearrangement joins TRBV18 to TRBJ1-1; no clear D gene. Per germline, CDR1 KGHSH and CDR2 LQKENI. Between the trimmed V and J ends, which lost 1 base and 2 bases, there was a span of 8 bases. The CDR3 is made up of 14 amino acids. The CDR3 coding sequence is TGTGCCAGCTCACCACAATCCTCCAACACTGAAGCTTTCTTT. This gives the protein CASSPQSSNTEAFF.

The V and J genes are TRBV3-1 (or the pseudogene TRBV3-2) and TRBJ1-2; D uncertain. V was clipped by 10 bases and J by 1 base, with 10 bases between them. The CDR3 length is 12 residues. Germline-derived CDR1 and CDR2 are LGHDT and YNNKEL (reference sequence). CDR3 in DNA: TGTGCCACTCATACATTTAACTATGGCTACACCTTC. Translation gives CATHTFNYGYTF.

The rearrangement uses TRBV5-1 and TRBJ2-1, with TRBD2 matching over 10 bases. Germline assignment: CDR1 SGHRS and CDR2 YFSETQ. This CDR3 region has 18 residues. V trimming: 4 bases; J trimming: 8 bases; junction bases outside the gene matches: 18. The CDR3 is CASSTQPPGLAREDEQFF. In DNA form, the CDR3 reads TGCGCCAGCAGCACCCAGCCTCCGGGACTAGCGAGGGAGGATGAGCAGTTCTTC.